The TCR beta chain under discussion was sequenced for a study of blood T cell repertoires in COVID-19 (TCRdb year 2020). With regard to the full study: Samples covering the acute and convalescent phases of COVID-19 were provided by collaborators in the United States, Italy and Spain. The samples were drawn from the first 160 participants of the ongoing ImmuneRACE study and from 950 to 1,500 subjects provided by 6 global collaborators. HLA class I and class II types, where available, came from metadata supplied by the sample provider rather than from assay-based typing. The dataset comprised deeply sampled blood TCRbeta repertoires from subjects exposed to, actively infected with, or recovered from COVID-19. The repertoires were made available in a free public database intended to serve as a resource for research on the immune response to SARS-CoV-2. The material from the prospective study consisted of cDNA or gDNA derived from T cells, B-cell-depleted T cells, or PBMCs. Nearly every sample came with metadata listing a de-identified subject ID, COVID-19 status, age in years and sex. The research as a whole found: How much clinical and demographic metadata was included differed by source and by participant, and the metadata was provided uncurated.

In the case of this clone: Its target antigen remains unknown. Nothing much larger sits one base from this clone, and base qualities are not available.

The germline V gene encodes CDR1 KGHSH and CDR2 LQKENI. The CDR3 sequence holds 15 residues, the cysteine and phenylalanine included. Just CDR3 DNA is preserved here, 45 bases in frame from base 1. Trimming accounts for 0 bases at V and 4 bases at J, while the number of junction bases matched to no gene is 5. The immunoSEQ Assay, a bias-controlled multiplex PCR, was used to amplify TCRbeta CDR3 regions from genomic DNA. Per the authors' processing: Within the assay, amplification of reference gene primers was used to estimate how many nucleated cells each sample contained. Sequence reads were collapsed and filtered to measure the absolute abundance of every unique TCRbeta CDR3 rearrangement. For each sample, productive Simpson clonality was calculated as the square root of Simpson's diversity index over productive rearrangements. TCRdb carries this immuneACCESS record with in-frame sequences only. Its versions omit some clonotypes, under half of them owing to an unresolved V gene in the studies checked, with the rest unexplained. V, J and clone size were drawn from that table, and D and trimming were deduced from the DNA. This sample comprises fewer than 200,000 clones, about 88% of them detected only once. The ten largest make up under 3% of the sample.

One collaborating source in Seattle enrolled patients while the patients were actively infected and followed the patients over time throughout the course of disease. Each collaborating institution followed its own protocols to collect whole blood in K2EDTA tubes. For TCRbeta analysis, collaborators shipped samples in one of three forms: frozen whole blood, isolated PBMCs, or DNA extracted from either of those sample types. Sequences were obtained from peripheral blood. The clonotype originates from a woman of 80 years or more with COVID-19, enrolled during active disease. The receptor chain draws on TRBV18 and TRBJ2-7, and 8 junctional nucleotides match TRBD2. The nucleotide sequence reads as follows: TGTGCCAGCTCACCACCGAGCGGGAGAGGGTACGAGCAGTACTTC. It encodes CASSPPSGRGYEQYF.